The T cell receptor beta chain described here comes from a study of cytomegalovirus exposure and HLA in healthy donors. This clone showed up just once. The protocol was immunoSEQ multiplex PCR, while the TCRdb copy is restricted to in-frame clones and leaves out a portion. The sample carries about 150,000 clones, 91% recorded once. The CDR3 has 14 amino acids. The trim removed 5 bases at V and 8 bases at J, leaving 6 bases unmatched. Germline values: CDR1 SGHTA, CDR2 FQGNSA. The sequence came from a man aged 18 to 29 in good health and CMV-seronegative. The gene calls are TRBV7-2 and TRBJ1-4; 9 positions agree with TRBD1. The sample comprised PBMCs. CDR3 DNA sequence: TGTGCCAGCAGCCCCGGGACAGGGAGGGAAAAACTGTTTTTT. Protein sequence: CASSPGTGREKLFF.